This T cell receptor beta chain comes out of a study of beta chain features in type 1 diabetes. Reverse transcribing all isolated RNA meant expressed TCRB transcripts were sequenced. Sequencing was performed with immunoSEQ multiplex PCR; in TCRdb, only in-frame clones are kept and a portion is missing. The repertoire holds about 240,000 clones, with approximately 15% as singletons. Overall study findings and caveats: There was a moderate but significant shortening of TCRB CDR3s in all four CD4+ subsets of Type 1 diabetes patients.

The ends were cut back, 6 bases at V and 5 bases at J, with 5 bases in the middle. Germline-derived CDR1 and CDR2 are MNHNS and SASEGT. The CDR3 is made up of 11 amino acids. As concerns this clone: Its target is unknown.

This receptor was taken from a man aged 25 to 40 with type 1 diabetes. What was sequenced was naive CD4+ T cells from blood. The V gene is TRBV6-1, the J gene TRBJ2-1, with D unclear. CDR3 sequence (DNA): TGTGCCAGCAGGGCCCACAATGAGCAGTTCTTC. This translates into CASRAHNEQFF.